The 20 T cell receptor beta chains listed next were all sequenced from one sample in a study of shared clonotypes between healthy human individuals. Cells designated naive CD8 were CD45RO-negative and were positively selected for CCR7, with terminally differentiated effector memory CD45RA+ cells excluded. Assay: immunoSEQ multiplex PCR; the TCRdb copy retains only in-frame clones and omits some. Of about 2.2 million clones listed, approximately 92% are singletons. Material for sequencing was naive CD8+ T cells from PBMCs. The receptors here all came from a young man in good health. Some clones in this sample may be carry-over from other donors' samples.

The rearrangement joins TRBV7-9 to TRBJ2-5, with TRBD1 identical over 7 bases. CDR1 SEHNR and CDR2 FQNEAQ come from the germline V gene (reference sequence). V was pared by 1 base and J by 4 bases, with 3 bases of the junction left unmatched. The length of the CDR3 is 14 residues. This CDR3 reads CASSLVRTGETQYF. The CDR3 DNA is TGTGCCAGCAGCTTAGTGCGGACAGGAGAGACCCAGTACTTC.

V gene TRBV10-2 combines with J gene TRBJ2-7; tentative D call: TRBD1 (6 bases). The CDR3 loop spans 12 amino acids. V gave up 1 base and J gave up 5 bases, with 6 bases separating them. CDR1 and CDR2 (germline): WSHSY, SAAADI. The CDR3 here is CASSEYRDEQYF. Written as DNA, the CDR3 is TGCGCCAGCAGTGAGTACAGGGACGAGCAGTACTTC.

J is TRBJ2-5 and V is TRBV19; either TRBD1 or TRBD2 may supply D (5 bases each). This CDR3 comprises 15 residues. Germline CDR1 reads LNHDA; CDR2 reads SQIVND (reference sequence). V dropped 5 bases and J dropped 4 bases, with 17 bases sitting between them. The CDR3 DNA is TGTGCCAGTAGTGGTTTCGGGGCTAGAGGAGAGACCCAGTACTTC. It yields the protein CASSGFGARGETQYF.

This CDR3 is CASTEIHGKGYEQYF. The CDR3 nucleotides are TGTGCCAGCACAGAAATCCACGGAAAAGGCTACGAGCAGTACTTC. V usage is TRBV6-1 and J usage is TRBJ2-7; D remains ambiguous. V lost 7 bases and J 3 bases, leaving 19 bases between the germline ends. The CDR3 extends over 15 amino acids. Germline lookup yields CDR1 MNHNS and CDR2 SASEGT.

The CDR3 region is CASSEGLAGRSYEQYF. Written as DNA, the CDR3 is TGTGCCAGCAGTGAGGGACTAGCGGGGCGTTCTTACGAGCAGTACTTC. This chain connects TRBV2 to TRBJ2-7, with TRBD2 identical over 13 bases. This CDR3 comprises 16 residues. J lost 4 bases, V lost 3 bases, and 6 bases had no gene match. The germline V gene encodes CDR1 SNHLY and CDR2 FYNNEI.

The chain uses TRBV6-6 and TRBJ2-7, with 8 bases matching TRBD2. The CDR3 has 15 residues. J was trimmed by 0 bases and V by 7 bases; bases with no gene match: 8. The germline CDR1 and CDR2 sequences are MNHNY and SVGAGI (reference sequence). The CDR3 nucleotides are TGTGCCAGCACTGGCTTGCGGGGGGCCTCCTACGAGCAGTACTTC. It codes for CASTGLRGASYEQYF.

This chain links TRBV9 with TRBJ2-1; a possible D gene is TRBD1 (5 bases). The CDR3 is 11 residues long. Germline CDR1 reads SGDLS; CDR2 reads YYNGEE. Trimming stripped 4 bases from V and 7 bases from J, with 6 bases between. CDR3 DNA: TGTGCCAGCAGCAGGGGAAATGAGCAGTTCTTC. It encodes CASSRGNEQFF.

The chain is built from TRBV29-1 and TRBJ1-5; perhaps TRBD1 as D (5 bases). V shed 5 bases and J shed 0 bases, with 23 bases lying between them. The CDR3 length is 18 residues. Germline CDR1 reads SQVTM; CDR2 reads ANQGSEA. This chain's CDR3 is CSVTLGPLPWGSNQPQHF. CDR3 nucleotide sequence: TGCAGCGTTACACTGGGGCCCCTCCCGTGGGGTAGCAATCAGCCCCAGCATTTT.

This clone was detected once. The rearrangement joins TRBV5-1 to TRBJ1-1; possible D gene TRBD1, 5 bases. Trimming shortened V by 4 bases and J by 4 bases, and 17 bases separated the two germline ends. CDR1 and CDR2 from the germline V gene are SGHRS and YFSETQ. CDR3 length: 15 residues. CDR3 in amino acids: CASSTYVPGSTEAFF. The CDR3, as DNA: TGCGCCAGCAGCACCTACGTCCCAGGGAGCACTGAAGCTTTCTTT.

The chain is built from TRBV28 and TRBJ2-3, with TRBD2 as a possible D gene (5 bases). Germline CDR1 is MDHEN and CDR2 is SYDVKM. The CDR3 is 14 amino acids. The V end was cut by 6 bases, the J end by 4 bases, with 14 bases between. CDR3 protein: CASRESAGADTQYF. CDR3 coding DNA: TGTGCCAGCAGGGAATCGGCCGGGGCAGATACGCAGTATTTT. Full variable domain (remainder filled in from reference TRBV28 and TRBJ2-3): DVKVTQSSRYLVKRTGEKVFLECVQDMDHENMFWYRQDPGLGLRLIYFSYDVKMKEKGDIPEGYSVSREKKERFSLILESASTNQTSMYLCASRESAGADTQYFGPGTRLTVL.

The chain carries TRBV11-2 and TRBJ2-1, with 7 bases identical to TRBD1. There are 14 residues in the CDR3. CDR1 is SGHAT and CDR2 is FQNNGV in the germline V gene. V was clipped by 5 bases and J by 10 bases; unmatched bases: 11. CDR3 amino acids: CASSPYRDSGEQFF. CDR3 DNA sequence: TGTGCCAGCAGCCCATACCGGGACAGCGGAGAGCAGTTCTTC.

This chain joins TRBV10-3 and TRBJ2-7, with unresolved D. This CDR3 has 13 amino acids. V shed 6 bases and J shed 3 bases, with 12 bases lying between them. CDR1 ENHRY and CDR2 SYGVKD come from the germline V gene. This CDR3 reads CAIRIDGFYEQYF. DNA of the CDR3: TGTGCCATCAGGATTGACGGCTTCTACGAGCAGTACTTC.

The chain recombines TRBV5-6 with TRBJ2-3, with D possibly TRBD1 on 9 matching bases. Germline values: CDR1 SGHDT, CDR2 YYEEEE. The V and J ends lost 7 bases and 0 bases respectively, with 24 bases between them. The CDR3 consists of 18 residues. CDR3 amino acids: CASRLQGAGGPSTDTQYF. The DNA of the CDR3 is TGTGCCAGCCGTCTACAGGGGGCGGGGGGCCCTAGCACAGATACGCAGTATTTT.

CDR3: CASSSLRESRDTDTQYF. The DNA for the CDR3 is TGTGCCAGCAGTTCACTGCGGGAGAGCAGGGACACAGATACGCAGTATTTT. The chain employs TRBV28 and TRBJ2-3; TRBD2 agrees at 7 bases. The length of the CDR3 is 17 residues. V gave up 4 bases and J gave up 2 bases; unmatched junction bases: 12. CDR1 MDHEN and CDR2 SYDVKM come from the germline V gene.

In DNA, the CDR3 is TGTGCCAGCAGCTTAGACGTGGGCAGGATCCAGCCCCAGCATTTT. Its protein product is CASSLDVGRIQPQHF. This chain joins TRBV7-2 and TRBJ1-5, with D hard to call. The germline V gene has CDR1 SGHTA and CDR2 FQGNSA. V lost 1 base, J lost 7 bases, and 14 bases lay in between. CDR3 length equals 15 residues.

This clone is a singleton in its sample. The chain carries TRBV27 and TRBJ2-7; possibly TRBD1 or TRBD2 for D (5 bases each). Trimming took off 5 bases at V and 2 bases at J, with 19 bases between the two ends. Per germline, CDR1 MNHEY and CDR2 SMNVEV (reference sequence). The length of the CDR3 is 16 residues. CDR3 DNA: TGTGCCAGCAGTCCATCCTCCGGGGACGGAACCTACGAGCAGTACTTC. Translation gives CASSPSSGDGTYEQYF.

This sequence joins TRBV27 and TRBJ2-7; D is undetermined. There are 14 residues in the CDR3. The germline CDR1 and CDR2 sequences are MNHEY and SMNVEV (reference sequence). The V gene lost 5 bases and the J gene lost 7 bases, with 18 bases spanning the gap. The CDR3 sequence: CASSPSEPSAEQYF. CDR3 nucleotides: TGTGCCAGCAGTCCATCGGAACCGTCGGCAGAGCAGTACTTC.

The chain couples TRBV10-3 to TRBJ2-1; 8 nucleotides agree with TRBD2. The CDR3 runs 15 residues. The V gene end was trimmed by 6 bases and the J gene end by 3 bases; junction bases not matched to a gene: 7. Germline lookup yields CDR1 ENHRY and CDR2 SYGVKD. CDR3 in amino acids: CAISPPGLGYNEQFF. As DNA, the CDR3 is TGTGCCATCAGCCCCCCGGGACTAGGCTACAATGAGCAGTTCTTC.

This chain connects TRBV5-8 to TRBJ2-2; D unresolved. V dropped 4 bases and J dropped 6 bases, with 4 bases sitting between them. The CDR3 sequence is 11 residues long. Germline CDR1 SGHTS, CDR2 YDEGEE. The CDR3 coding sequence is TGTGCCAGCAGCACCTCCGGGGAGCTGTTTTTT. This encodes CASSTSGELFF.

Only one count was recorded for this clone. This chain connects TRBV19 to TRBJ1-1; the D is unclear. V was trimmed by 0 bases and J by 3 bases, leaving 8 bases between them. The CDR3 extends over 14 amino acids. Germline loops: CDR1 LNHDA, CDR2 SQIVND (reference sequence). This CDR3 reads CASSIDSLHTEAFF. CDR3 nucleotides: TGTGCCAGTAGTATAGATAGCTTGCACACTGAAGCTTTCTTT.